The sequence of this T cell receptor (beta chain) was determined in a study of response to subunit inactivated influenza vaccine. This clonotype was observed a single time. Its specificity is unknown. TCRdb recomputed calls from the RT-PCR reads with MiXCR, one row per CDR3 protein. The table shows 500,000 or so distinct CDR3 sequences, with over 9.5% occurring only once. General study findings and limits: Authors suggested that a seasonal influenza vaccination recruits few new T cells each time.

The origin of this receptor is a man aged 50-59 years who received an inactivated influenza vaccine. The sequences come from PBMCs from blood, collected roughly 47 days after vaccination.

The CDR3 reads CASSRTRDTQYF. The CDR3 DNA reads as TGTGCCAGCAGCCGCACCCGGGATACGCAGTATTTT. The rearrangement links TRBV7-2 to TRBJ2-3; D is unclear. The ends were cut back, 5 bases at V and 6 bases at J, with 9 bases in the middle. Germline CDR1 reads SGHTA; CDR2 reads FQGNSA. This CDR3 comprises 12 residues.